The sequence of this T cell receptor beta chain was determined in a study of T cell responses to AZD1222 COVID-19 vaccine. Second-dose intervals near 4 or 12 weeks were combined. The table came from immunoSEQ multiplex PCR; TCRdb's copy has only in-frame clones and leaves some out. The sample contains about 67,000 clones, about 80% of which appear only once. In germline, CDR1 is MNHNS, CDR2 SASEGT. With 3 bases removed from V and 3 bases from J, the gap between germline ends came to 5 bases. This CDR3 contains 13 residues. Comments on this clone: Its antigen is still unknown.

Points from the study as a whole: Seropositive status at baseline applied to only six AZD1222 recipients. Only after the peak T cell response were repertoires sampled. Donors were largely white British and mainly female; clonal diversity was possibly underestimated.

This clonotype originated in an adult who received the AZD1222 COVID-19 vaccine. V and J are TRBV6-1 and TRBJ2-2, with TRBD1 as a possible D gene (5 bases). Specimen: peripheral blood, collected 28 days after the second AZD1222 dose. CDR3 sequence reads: CASSDRDTGELFF. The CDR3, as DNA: TGTGCCAGCAGTGACAGGGACACCGGGGAGCTGTTTTTT.